The present entry profiles one T cell receptor beta chain with its context. The antigen is undetermined. The ends were cut back, 2 bases at V and 9 bases at J, with 14 bases in the middle. The CDR3 is 14 amino acids. The germline gives CDR1 SGHTA, CDR2 FQGTGA. This sample is part of a study of blood T cells in healthy people across ages. Whole-study findings and limits: PBMCs went unsorted, and a conclusive naive versus antigen-experienced comparison was therefore prevented. As age increased, TCR beta diversity per million T cells fell in a roughly linear fashion.

Through a sample-barcoded 5' primer and a J-beta primer mix, a second PCR was run for about 6 to 11 cycles. Each CDR3 protein gets one entry after TCRdb re-called the 5' RACE reads with MiXCR. The sample includes about 930,000 distinct CDR3 sequences, under 35% of them seen just once. This same sample was also taken into another study, of T cells of mothers and their children. Per that study: Each donor was one of three healthy Caucasian mothers or one of their six children.

The source of this sequence is a woman between 40 and 55 years old in good health. Sequencing was performed on blood. V usage is TRBV7-3 and J usage is TRBJ2-1, with D possibly TRBD1 on 6 matching bases. CDR3 sequence (DNA): TGTGCCAGCAGCTTAGGACGACAGGCCAGTGAGCAGTTCTTC. Translation gives CASSLGRQASEQFF.